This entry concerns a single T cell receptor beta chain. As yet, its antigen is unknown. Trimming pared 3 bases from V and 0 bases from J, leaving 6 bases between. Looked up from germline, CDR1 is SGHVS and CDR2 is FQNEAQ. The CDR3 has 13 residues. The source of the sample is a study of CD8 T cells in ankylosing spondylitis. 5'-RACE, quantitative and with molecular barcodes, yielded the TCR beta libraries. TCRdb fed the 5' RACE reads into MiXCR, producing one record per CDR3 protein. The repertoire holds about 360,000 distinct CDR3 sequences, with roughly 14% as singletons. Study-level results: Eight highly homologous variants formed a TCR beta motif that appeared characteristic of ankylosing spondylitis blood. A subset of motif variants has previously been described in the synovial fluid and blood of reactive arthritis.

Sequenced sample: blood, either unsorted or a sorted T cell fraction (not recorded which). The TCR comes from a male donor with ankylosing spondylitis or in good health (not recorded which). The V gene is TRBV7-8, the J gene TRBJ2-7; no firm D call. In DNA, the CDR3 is TGTGCCAGCAGCTTTGGCAGCTCCTACGAGCAGTACTTC. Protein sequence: CASSFGSSYEQYF.